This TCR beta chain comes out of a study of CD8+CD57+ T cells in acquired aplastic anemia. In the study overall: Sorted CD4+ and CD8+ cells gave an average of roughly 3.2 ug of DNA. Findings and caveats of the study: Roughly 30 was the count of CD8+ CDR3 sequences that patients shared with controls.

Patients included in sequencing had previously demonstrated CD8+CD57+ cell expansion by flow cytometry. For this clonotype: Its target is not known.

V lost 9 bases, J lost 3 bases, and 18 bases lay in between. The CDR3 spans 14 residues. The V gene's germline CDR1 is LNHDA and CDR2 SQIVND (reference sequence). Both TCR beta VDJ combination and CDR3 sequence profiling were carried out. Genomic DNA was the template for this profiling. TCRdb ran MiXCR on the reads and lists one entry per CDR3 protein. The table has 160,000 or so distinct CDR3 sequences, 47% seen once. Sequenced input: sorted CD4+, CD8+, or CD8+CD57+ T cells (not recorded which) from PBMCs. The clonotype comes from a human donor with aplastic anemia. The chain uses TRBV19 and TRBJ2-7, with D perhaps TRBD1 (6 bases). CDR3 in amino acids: CASGTGRGFYEQYF. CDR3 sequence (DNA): TGTGCCAGCGGCACAGGGAGAGGATTCTACGAGCAGTACTTC.